Listed below are T cell receptor beta chains from one sample, sequenced in a study of cytomegalovirus exposure and HLA in healthy donors. The method was immunoSEQ multiplex PCR; TCRdb's version includes in-frame clones alone and lacks a portion of them. This sample has some 93,000 clones; 70% to 85% occur once, and the top ten carry roughly 3.8%. Sequencing was done on a sample of PBMCs. These receptors all come from a man aged 45 to 65 in good health and CMV-seronegative. Each CDR3 is given with its conserved first and last residue. The D gene is left open where the match is weak. Clone size is not always given. Where it is, it says once, few, many or a class for expanded clones.

V	size	J	D	DNA	CDR3
TRBV27	once	TRBJ2-5	.	TGTGCCAGCAGTTTTAGATCCCAAGAGACCCAGTACTTC	CASSFRSQETQYF
TRBV19	.	TRBJ1-1	TRBD1	TGTGCCAGTAGTATAATATCTCGGGACAGGGGCGCCCTGAACACTGAAGCTTTCTTT	CASSIISRDRGALNTEAFF
TRBV27	.	TRBJ1-5	.	TGTGCCAGCAGTTTAATGTCCCCACAGGATAGCAATCAGCCCCAGCATTTT	CASSLMSPQDSNQPQHF
TRBV19	few	TRBJ2-7	.	TGTGCCAGTAGTATCGGCACAGGGTCCTACGAGCAGTACTTC	CASSIGTGSYEQYF
TRBV7-2	.	TRBJ2-1	TRBD2	TGTGCCAGCAGCTTAGGGGGGAGGCTAGCGGGAGGGAGTGAGCAGTTCTTC	CASSLGGRLAGGSEQFF
TRBV7-6	.	TRBJ2-6	TRBD2	TGTGCCAGCAGCTTAGAGCTTAGCGGGTCAGACTCTGGGGCCAACGTCCTGACTTTC	CASSLELSGSDSGANVLTF
TRBV28	.	TRBJ1-4	TRBD1	TGTGCCAGCAGAATAACCCGGACAGGAAAACTGTTTTTT	CASRITRTGKLFF
TRBV6-1	.	TRBJ1-2	TRBD1	TGTGCCAGCACCGAACAGGGGTTAGGCTACACCTTC	CASTEQGLGYTF
TRBV10-1	once	TRBJ1-5	.	TGCGCCAGCAGTGAGTCGACCCTGGGGAGGGATCAGCCCCAGCATTTT	CASSESTLGRDQPQHF
TRBV11-2	.	TRBJ1-4	.	TGTGCCAGCACCCCGGGTAGGGGACTGGATGAAAAACTGTTTTTT	CASTPGRGLDEKLFF
TRBV6-1	.	TRBJ1-2	TRBD1	TGTGCCAGCTTGGCTGGGACAGGGGGCAATGGCTACACCTTC	CASLAGTGGNGYTF
TRBV28	few	TRBJ1-1	.	TGTGCCAGCAGTTCTCTTGAAGCTTTCTTT	CASSSLEAFF
TRBV4-3	.	TRBJ2-7	.	TGCGCCAGCAGCCAAGGAGGCGGGCCGTACGAGCAGTACTTC	CASSQGGGPYEQYF
TRBV30	.	TRBJ1-2	.	TGTGCCTGGAGTTTGAGGGGAGGGAGTGGCTACACCTTC	CAWSLRGGSGYTF
TRBV7-2	.	TRBJ2-6	.	TGTGCCAGCAGCGTACAGGGACCTGGGGCCAACGTCCTGACTTTC	CASSVQGPGANVLTF
TRBV28	.	TRBJ2-7	TRBD1	TGTGCCAGCAGTCCTGCAATACAGGGGGCGTCCCCCCTCTACGAGCAGTACTTC	CASSPAIQGASPLYEQYF
TRBV6-5	.	TRBJ2-7	TRBD2	TGTGCCAGCAGTTATGGACTAGCGGGAGCCTACGAGCAGTACTTC	CASSYGLAGAYEQYF
TRBV19	.	TRBJ1-2	TRBD1	TGTGCCAGTAGCACACAGGGGGCTTTTCCTAACTATGGCTACACCTTC	CASSTQGAFPNYGYTF
TRBV19	.	TRBJ1-1	.	TGTGCCAGTAGTATTGCTGTCGGGTGGAATCCTTTCTTT	CASSIAVGWNPFF
TRBV7-3	few	TRBJ2-7	TRBD2	TGTGCCAGCAGCTTAATTGGGACTAGCGGGAGGTCCTGGGAGCAGTACTTC	CASSLIGTSGRSWEQYF
TRBV10-2	.	TRBJ1-2	.	TGCGCCAGCAGGGTGACAGAGGGGGACTATGGCTACACCTTC	CASRVTEGDYGYTF
TRBV7-2	.	TRBJ1-4	TRBD1	TGTGCCAGCAGCCCGGGACAGCTATCAACCTTCGCCAATGAAAAACTGTTTTTT	CASSPGQLSTFANEKLFF
TRBV7-2	.	TRBJ1-3	.	TGTGCCAGCAGCTTAGTTCAGGCTATGTCTGGAAACACCATATATTTT	CASSLVQAMSGNTIYF
TRBV27	.	TRBJ1-2	.	TGTGCCAGCAGTTTCCGGGGGGGCCCCTATGGCTACACCTTC	CASSFRGGPYGYTF
TRBV10-1	.	TRBJ1-5	TRBD1	TGCGCCAGCACCTTAAACCGGGACAGGGGCGGCAGGGGCAATCAGCCCCAGCATTTT	CASTLNRDRGGRGNQPQHF
TRBV5-4	.	TRBJ2-7	TRBD1	TGTGCCAGCAGCCACGGCGACAGGGACGAGCAGTACTTC	CASSHGDRDEQYF
TRBV7-2	.	TRBJ2-1	.	TGTGCCAGCAGCTACGACAGCTATAATGAGCAGTTCTTC	CASSYDSYNEQFF
TRBV29-1	.	TRBJ2-1	TRBD2	TGCAGCGTAGGACTAGCGGGAAGGGAGCAGTTCTTC	CSVGLAGREQFF
TRBV2	.	TRBJ2-1	TRBD2	TGTGCCAGCAGCCAACTAGCGGGAGGGTCAAGTGAGCAGTTCTTC	CASSQLAGGSSEQFF
TRBV2	.	TRBJ2-1	.	TGTGCCAGCAATAACGGGTTCTACAATGAGCAGTTCTTC	CASNNGFYNEQFF
TRBV19	.	TRBJ2-7	TRBD2	TGTGCCAGTAGCACGGGACTAGCGGCCGCCTACGAGCAGTACTTC	CASSTGLAAAYEQYF
TRBV6-5	.	TRBJ2-7	.	TGTGCCAGCAGAGCGGGTTCCTACGAGCAGTACTTC	CASRAGSYEQYF
TRBV28	once	TRBJ1-2	.	TGTGCCAGCAGTCCCCCGGGGGGCGGCTATGGCTACACCTTC	CASSPPGGGYGYTF
TRBV28	.	TRBJ1-5	.	.	CASSIPNLRQHF
TRBV4-3	.	TRBJ2-1	.	TGCGCCAGCAGCCAAGAAATGAACAGGGTGGGGGAGCAGTTCTTC	CASSQEMNRVGEQFF
TRBV28	.	TRBJ2-7	.	TGTGCCAGCAGTTTACAGGGCCCCGAGCAGTACTTC	CASSLQGPEQYF
TRBV30	.	TRBJ2-3	.	TGTGCCTGTCATCCTAAAACCAGGGAATTGGCAGATACGCAGTATTTT	CACHPKTRELADTQYF
TRBV7-3	.	TRBJ2-2	TRBD1	TGTGCCAGCAGCCCAACGGGACAGGTCACCGGGGAGCTGTTTTTT	CASSPTGQVTGELFF
TRBV5-4	.	TRBJ1-3	.	TGTGCCAGCAGCTCGGGGGGAGGTGGTGGAAACACCATATATTTT	CASSSGGGGGNTIYF
TRBV18	few	TRBJ2-2	.	TGTGCCAGCTCACCACCTAGCGGGAACACCGGGGAGCTGTTTTTT	CASSPPSGNTGELFF
TRBV9	.	TRBJ2-2	TRBD1	TGTGCCAGCTCAGCACAGCCGGTCCAGGGGGCCGGGGAGCTGTTTTTT	CASSAQPVQGAGELFF
TRBV28	few	TRBJ1-4	TRBD1	TGTGCCAGCAGTTACCCTCCACAGGGGTATAATGAAAAACTGTTTTTT	CASSYPPQGYNEKLFF
TRBV7-9	.	TRBJ1-5	TRBD1	TGTTCCAGCAGCGGCCAGGGGGGCAATCAGCCCCAGCATTTT	CSSSGQGGNQPQHF
TRBV7-9	.	TRBJ2-3	.	TGTGCCAGCAGCCCACTAGCAAGCATGGCAGATACGCAGTATTTT	CASSPLASMADTQYF
TRBV9	.	TRBJ1-2	TRBD1	TGTGCCAGCAGCCTTACAACAGGGGGCGCTTACTATGGCTACACCTTC	CASSLTTGGAYYGYTF
TRBV5-1	.	TRBJ2-1	TRBD2	TGCGCCAGCAGCTTGCAGGCTAGCGGGAACAATGAGCAGTTCTTC	CASSLQASGNNEQFF
TRBV19	.	TRBJ2-4	.	TGTGCCAGTCCTCCCCCGGCAGGGCTGATTTGCGCCAAAAACATTCAGTACTTC	CASPPPAGLICAKNIQYF
TRBV5-1	.	TRBJ1-1	.	TGCGCCAGCAGCTTGTTCGGAGGGAGGGACACTGAAGCTTTCTTT	CASSLFGGRDTEAFF
TRBV11-3	.	TRBJ1-4	.	TGTGCCAGCAGCTTAGATTCGGGGGAACTGTTTTTT	CASSLDSGELFF